This T cell receptor beta chain was retrieved from a study of technical replicates of blood from a handful of donors. TCRdb's table, derived via immunoSEQ multiplex PCR, lists solely in-frame clones and lacks some. The table shows 55,000 to 80,000 clones, with around 97% occurring only once. The germline CDR1 and CDR2 sequences are SGHNT and YENEEA. CDR3 length: 15 residues. Deletions cut 5 bases from V and 1 base from J, with 14 bases between. The gene calls are TRBV11-3 and TRBJ1-2; tentative D call: TRBD1 (5 bases). Sequenced sample: T cells isolated from PBMCs. This receptor was taken from a human donor in good health. Written as DNA, the CDR3 is TGTGCCAGCAGCCCCAGGATCAGGGATAACTATGGCTACACCTTC. It encodes CASSPRIRDNYGYTF.